A single sample is the source of the 14 T cell receptor beta chains below, sequenced in a study of human T cells and chemical hapten exposure. TCRdb re-derived calls from the RACE reads in MiXCR, one entry per CDR3 protein. The profile shows 85,000 to 100,000 distinct CDR3 sequences, 27% of them singletons. Time point meaning: patch test 3, about 24 weeks after DPC sensitization. Regarding treatment: therapeutic diphenylcyclopropenone sensitization with weekly scalp DPC. Here the sequenced sample was whole blood, taken in connection with sensitization to the hapten diphenylcyclopropenone (DPC). The receptors were gathered from a middle-aged man with alopecia areata. Some clones in this sample may be carry-over from other donors' samples.

The CDR3 reads CASSSFGQGANTGELFF. CDR3 bases: TGTGCCAGCAGCTCTTTCGGACAGGGGGCGAACACCGGGGAGCTGTTTTTT. V gene TRBV28 combines with J gene TRBJ2-2; 10 bases match TRBD1. V was clipped by 6 bases and J by 0 bases; unmatched bases: 7. Per the germline V gene, CDR1 is MDHEN and CDR2 is SYDVKM. This CDR3 comprises 17 residues.

This clonotype was seen a handful of times. This rearrangement joins TRBV25-1 to TRBJ2-3; D might be TRBD2 (5 bases). CDR3 length: 13 amino acids. With 7 bases removed from V and 3 bases from J, the gap between germline ends came to 11 bases. Looked up from germline, CDR1 is MGHDK and CDR2 is SYGVNS. CDR3 nucleotide sequence: TGTGCCAGCACGAGAGGGATAACAGATACGCAGTATTTT. This sequence encodes CASTRGITDTQYF.

The table lists this clonotype with many counts. V and J are TRBV28 and TRBJ2-1, with 10 bases matching TRBD1. This CDR3 region has 16 residues. Trimming took 3 bases from V and 6 from J; bases not matched to a gene: 8. Germline-derived CDR1 and CDR2 are MDHEN and SYDVKM. CDR3 in amino acids: CASSLAGTGESNEQFF. The CDR3 coding sequence is TGTGCCAGCAGTTTGGCCGGGACAGGGGAGAGCAATGAGCAGTTCTTC.

The chain recombines TRBV5-1 with TRBJ2-1; no definite D call. The germline gives CDR1 SGHRS, CDR2 YFSETQ. Deletions cut 2 bases from V and 10 bases from J, with 10 bases between. CDR3 size: 12 residues. CDR3 sequence: CASSFPGAEQFF. CDR3 nucleotide sequence: TGCGCCAGCAGCTTCCCGGGCGCAGAGCAGTTCTTC.

The rearrangement links TRBV6-5 to TRBJ2-7; perhaps TRBD2 as D (5 bases). The germline V and J ends were trimmed by 6 bases and 1 base, with 16 bases remaining between them. The CDR3 runs 15 residues. Germline lookup yields CDR1 MNHEY and CDR2 SVGAGI. The CDR3 spells CASSSLYGESYEQYF. The CDR3 DNA is TGTGCCAGCAGCTCCCTTTATGGGGAGTCCTACGAGCAGTACTTC.

This clonotype was found a few times. The chain couples TRBV10-3 to TRBJ2-3; D is ambiguous. The V end lost 2 bases, the J end lost 1 base, and 13 bases lay between the germline ends. From germline, CDR1 is ENHRY and CDR2 SYGVKD. The CDR3 has 16 residues. The CDR3 DNA sequence: TGTGCCATCAGTGAGATGGGCCGCCAGGGCACAGATACGCAGTATTTT. Translated: CAISEMGRQGTDTQYF.

The genes are TRBV5-1 and TRBJ1-2; D call uncertain. The length of the CDR3 is 13 residues. CDR1 is SGHRS and CDR2 is YFSETQ in the germline V gene. Trimming left V 5 bases short and J 3 bases short, with 11 bases between. The CDR3 DNA is TGCGCCAGCAGTTTCGGGCCGGACTATGGCTACACCTTC. It translates to CASSFGPDYGYTF.

This clonotype was detected a few times. This chain links TRBV20-1 with TRBJ2-1; D unclear. The CDR3 totals 13 residues. Germline V gene lookup returns CDR1 DFQATT and CDR2 SNEGSKA (reference sequence). The V end lost 5 bases, the J end lost 0 bases, and 8 bases lay between the germline ends. The CDR3 sequence: CSAGRNSYNEQFF. In nucleotides, the CDR3 is TGCAGTGCTGGCAGGAACTCCTACAATGAGCAGTTCTTC.

This clonotype turned up a few times. The genes are TRBV5-1 and TRBJ2-1; D is uncertain. Germline lookup yields CDR1 SGHRS and CDR2 YFSETQ. The CDR3 contains 13 residues. Trimming removed 1 base at V and 6 bases at J, with 8 bases between. The DNA for the CDR3 is TGCGCCAGCAGCTTGAGCTACCCCAATGAGCAGTTCTTC. Translated: CASSLSYPNEQFF.

This clonotype occurred a few times. V gene TRBV6-5 combines with J gene TRBJ2-3; a possible D gene is TRBD2 (6 bases). The CDR3 has 15 amino acids. Germline V gene data show CDR1 as MNHEY and CDR2 as SVGAGI. V lost 6 bases to trimming and J lost 0 bases, with 13 bases between them. The DNA of the CDR3 is TGTGCCAGCAGGGAGACTCGGGGGAGCACAGATACGCAGTATTTT. Translated, it gives CASRETRGSTDTQYF.

The chain employs TRBV5-1 and TRBJ2-7, with 9 nucleotides matching TRBD1. Germline loops: CDR1 SGHRS, CDR2 YFSETQ. V trimming: 3 bases; J trimming: 2 bases; junction bases outside the gene matches: 6. CDR3 length equals 15 residues. CDR3 amino acids: CASSSGQGSPYEQYF. CDR3 bases: TGCGCCAGCAGCTCCGGACAGGGGAGCCCCTACGAGCAGTACTTC.

V usage is TRBV29-1 and J usage is TRBJ1-1, with 9 nucleotides matching TRBD1. CDR3 length: 13 amino acids. V was pared by 3 bases and J by 3 bases, with 2 bases of the junction left unmatched. Germline-derived CDR1 and CDR2 are SQVTM and ANQGSEA. The CDR3 reads CSVDHRGHTEAFF. CDR3 nucleotide sequence: TGCAGCGTTGATCACAGGGGGCACACTGAAGCTTTCTTT.

V is TRBV12-3 or TRBV12-4 and J is TRBJ2-4; no clear D. This CDR3 contains 16 residues. V lost 3 bases and J lost 0, with 12 bases in between. The CDR3 DNA reads TGTGCCAGCAGTTTGGGAAGGCGAGGAGCCAAAAACATTCAGTACTTC. Translated: CASSLGRRGAKNIQYF.

The J gene is TRBJ2-2, the V gene TRBV4-2; TRBD2 aligns across 16 bases. Germline V lookup: CDR1 LGHNA, CDR2 YNFKEQ. The CDR3 is made up of 19 amino acids. The J segment lost 5 bases and the V segment lost 4 bases, leaving 10 bases of the junction unmatched. CDR3 coding DNA: TGTGCCAGCAGCCCCCACATGGGACTAGCGGGAGGGTTAACCGGGGAGCTGTTTTTT. It is translated as CASSPHMGLAGGLTGELFF.